Listed below are T cell receptor beta chains from one sample, sequenced in a study of cytomegalovirus exposure and HLA in healthy donors. Sequenced by immunoSEQ multiplex PCR; TCRdb stores in-frame clones only, minus some. The repertoire holds fewer than 200,000 clones, with 85% as singletons. Sequences were obtained from PBMCs. The receptors come from a man aged 18-30 years in good health and CMV-seropositive. Each CDR3 is given with its conserved first and last residue. The D gene is left open where the match is weak. A clone size is listed for some rows: how often the clone was seen (once, few, many), or a class if it is expanded.

d_call clone_size j_call v_call cdr3_nt cdr3_aa
TRBD2 - TRBJ2-3 TRBV28 TGTGCCAGCGTGGGACTAGCGGGCACAGATACGCAGTATTTT CASVGLAGTDTQYF
- - TRBJ1-2 TRBV19 TGTGCCAGTAGTATAGATCCCGAGGCAGTCTATGGCTACACCTTC CASSIDPEAVYGYTF
TRBD1 - TRBJ1-1 TRBV9 TGTGCCAGCAGCGTAGTCCCAGGGGGTAACACTGAAGCTTTCTTT CASSVVPGGNTEAFF
TRBD1 - TRBJ2-7 TRBV27 TGTGCCAGCAGCCGGGACAGGGTCCACGAGCAGTACTTC CASSRDRVHEQYF
- - TRBJ2-3 TRBV5-1 TGCGCCAGCAGCCCTGGCGGGGGCAGCACAGATACGCAGTATTTT CASSPGGGSTDTQYF
- - TRBJ2-7 TRBV7-8 TGTGCCAGCAGCGCCTCAGGGGCCCGGGACGAGCAGTACTTC CASSASGARDEQYF
TRBD2 - TRBJ2-3 TRBV9 TGTGCCAGCAGCGTAGCTACTCCTAGCGGGGGGGCGGTCAGCACAGATACGCAGTATTTT CASSVATPSGGAVSTDTQYF
- - TRBJ2-3 TRBV5-6 TGTGCCAGCAGCTTGGGACTACCCGGTACGCAGTATTTT CASSLGLPGTQYF
TRBD2 - TRBJ2-5 TRBV9 TGTGCCAGCAGCAGGACTAGCGGGGGGGGAAAAGAGACCCAGTACTTC CASSRTSGGGKETQYF
TRBD2 - TRBJ2-3 TRBV5-1 TGCGCCAGCAGCCCGATAACTAGCGGGGATACGCAGTATTTT CASSPITSGDTQYF
- - TRBJ1-4 TRBV27 TGTGCCAGCAGTCCCACGTACACCAGACAGAGCAGTGGGAAACTGTTTTTT CASSPTYTRQSSGKLFF
- - TRBJ2-1 TRBV11-2 TGTGCCAGCAGCTTATCACAGAGCTCCTACAATGAGCAGTTCTTC CASSLSQSSYNEQFF
- - TRBJ2-7 TRBV5-6 TGTGCCAGCAGCTTGACCGTTGGGCCCACCGCGGAGCAGTACTTC CASSLTVGPTAEQYF
TRBD1 - TRBJ1-1 TRBV28 TGTGCCAGCAGTTTTACCGGGACAGGGGGCTCTGAAGCTTTCTTT CASSFTGTGGSEAFF
- - TRBJ1-2 TRBV6-1 TGTGCCAGCAGTGACCCCCTGTCAGGGGTCGGCTACACCTTC CASSDPLSGVGYTF
- once TRBJ2-3 TRBV29-1 TGCAGCGTTCAAGACGTGAGCACAGATACGCAGTATTTT CSVQDVSTDTQYF
TRBD2 - TRBJ2-3 TRBV5-1 TGCGCCAGCAGCCACGGGACTAGCGGGGGTTTAGATACGCAGTATTTT CASSHGTSGGLDTQYF
- - TRBJ2-2 TRBV7-9 TGTGCCAGCATCGAGCTGACAGGGAACACCGGGGAGCTGTTTTTT CASIELTGNTGELFF
- - TRBJ1-2 TRBV5-1 TGCGCCAGCAGCTTGGCTGGCGAGACGTGGGCCGACGGCTACACCTTC CASSLAGETWADGYTF
TRBD1 - TRBJ2-2 TRBV5-4 TGTGCCAGCAGCTTCGGACAGGGGGCAAACACCGGGGAGCTGTTTTTT CASSFGQGANTGELFF
- once TRBJ2-1 TRBV4-2 TGTGCCAGCCAGCCTGCGCAGGGTAACTCCTACAATGAGCAGTTCTTC CASQPAQGNSYNEQFF
TRBD2 - TRBJ2-3 TRBV30 TGTGCCTGGAGTTACCGGAGACTAGCGGCTAGCACAGATACGCAGTATTTT CAWSYRRLAASTDTQYF
TRBD1 - TRBJ2-2 TRBV6-5 TGTGCCAGCAGCTCGGGACAGTTACTTACCGGGGAGCTGTTTTTT CASSSGQLLTGELFF
- - TRBJ1-5 TRBV30 TGTGCCTGGGCGATTACAGGCAATCAGCCCCAGCATTTT CAWAITGNQPQHF
- - TRBJ1-1 TRBV19 TGTGCCAGTAGTATACAACGGACTGAAGCTTTCTTT CASSIQRTEAFF
TRBD1 few TRBJ2-7 TRBV4-1 TGCGCCAGCAGCCAAGTAACAGGGGGCTCTGACGAGCAGTACTTC CASSQVTGGSDEQYF
TRBD1 - TRBJ2-3 TRBV28 TGTGCCAGCAGTTCCCGGACAGGCGTCGGGGCAGATACGCAGTATTTT CASSSRTGVGADTQYF
TRBD2 - TRBJ2-7 TRBV5-6 TGTGCCAGCAGCTTGGGTGGTAGCGGGAAGCTGGGCGAGCAGTACTTC CASSLGGSGKLGEQYF
- - TRBJ2-6 TRBV6-1 TGTGCCAGCAGTGAACATGCAGGGCCCTCTGGGGCCAACGTCCTGACTTTC CASSEHAGPSGANVLTF
TRBD1 - TRBJ1-1 TRBV5-1 TGCGCCAGCAGCTTGGCCGGGACAGCGAACACTGAAGCTTTCTTT CASSLAGTANTEAFF
TRBD1 - TRBJ1-5 TRBV5-4 TGTGCCAGCAGCTTGGTCCGGACAGGGGTTAACCAGCCCCAGCATTTT CASSLVRTGVNQPQHF
- once TRBJ1-6 TRBV10-2 TGCGCCAGCAGTGAGGGAACAGATTATTCACCCCTCCACTTT CASSEGTDYSPLHF
TRBD2 once TRBJ2-1 TRBV25-1 TGTGCCAGCAGTGACTCGACGGGAGGCTCCTACAATGAGCAGTTCTTC CASSDSTGGSYNEQFF
TRBD1 once TRBJ2-2 TRBV5-1 TGCGCCAGCAGCTTGGGTCCAGGGGGCAACACCGGGGAGCTGTTTTTT CASSLGPGGNTGELFF
TRBD1 - TRBJ2-5 TRBV10-3 TGTGCCATTCAACCCGGGACAGGGGGAGGCAGGCAACAAGAGACCCAGTACTTC CAIQPGTGGGRQQETQYF
- few TRBJ2-1 TRBV11-3 TGTGCCAGCAGCCCGAACAGTTACAATGAGCAGTTCTTC CASSPNSYNEQFF
TRBD1 - TRBJ2-7 TRBV6-5 TGTGCCAGCAGAACTGGACAGGGGAACTACGAGCAGTACTTC CASRTGQGNYEQYF
- - TRBJ1-5 TRBV28 TGTGCCAGCAGTCCCACAGGGTTGGGCGTGAGCAATCAGCCCCAGCATTTT CASSPTGLGVSNQPQHF
- - TRBJ2-2 TRBV4-2 TGTGCCAGCAGACAACAGTCATCGAACACCGGGGAGCTGTTTTTT CASRQQSSNTGELFF
- - TRBJ2-1 TRBV2 TGTGCCAGCAGTGTCGGGACCTACAATGAGCAGTTCTTC CASSVGTYNEQFF
- - TRBJ2-5 TRBV9 TGTGCCAGCAGCGGCGACTGGAGGAGCGAGACCCAGTACTTC CASSGDWRSETQYF
TRBD2 - TRBJ2-7 TRBV28 TGTGCCAGCAGTTCCCCGGGACTAGCGGGAAAATCCTACGAGCAGTACTTC CASSSPGLAGKSYEQYF
- - TRBJ2-2 TRBV14 TGTGCCAGCAGCCAACTCGGAGCGGGCAACACCGGGGAGCTGTTTTTT CASSQLGAGNTGELFF
- - TRBJ2-3 TRBV7-3 TGTGCCAGCAGCCCCACAGGATCGGATACGCAGTATTTT CASSPTGSDTQYF
- - TRBJ1-4 TRBV2 TGTGCCAGCAGTGACATTCAGGGAGGGAAACTGTTTTTT CASSDIQGGKLFF
- once TRBJ1-5 TRBV28 TGTGCCAGCAGTCCTAATAGCAATCAGCCCCAGCATTTT CASSPNSNQPQHF
TRBD1 - TRBJ2-7 TRBV28 TGTGCCAGCAGCAGGACAGGGTACGAGCAGTACTTC CASSRTGYEQYF
TRBD1 - TRBJ1-1 TRBV28 TGTGCCAGCAAGGGACAGGCGTTGAACACTGAAGCTTTCTTT CASKGQALNTEAFF
- - TRBJ2-1 TRBV19 TGTGCCAGTAGTACACAGATGGGCGGGAATGAGCAGTTCTTC CASSTQMGGNEQFF
TRBD1 - TRBJ1-2 TRBV11-3 TGTGCCAGCAGCTTAGATATGGGCGGGACAGGGAGCTATGGCTACACCTTC CASSLDMGGTGSYGYTF
TRBD2 - TRBJ2-2 TRBV5-1 TGCGCCAGCAGCTTCCCTTCGGGGGGGCCCGACTCCGGGGAGCTGTTTTTT CASSFPSGGPDSGELFF
- few TRBJ1-5 TRBV2 TGTGCCAGCAGTGAGAGGGAAGCTCAGCCCCAGCATTTT CASSEREAQPQHF
- once TRBJ1-1 TRBV6-1 TGTGCCAGCACCGTAGGAGCCCTGAACACTGAAGCTTTCTTT CASTVGALNTEAFF